Included here is one TCR beta chain sequence, with context. The sample belongs to a study of blood T cell repertoires in COVID-19. Across the study: Acute-phase and convalescent COVID-19 samples originated in the United States, Italy and Spain. PBMCs, B-cell-depleted T cells, or T cells provided the cDNA or gDNA that made up the material.

In the authors' methods: The assay estimated nucleated cells by amplifying reference gene primers. TCRdb keeps only in-frame clones here, not all; method: immunoSEQ multiplex PCR. From that table come the V and J calls and clone size; the DNA was used to work out D and trimming. The sample carries just under 150,000 clones, approximately 87% recorded once. After removal of 4 bases from V and 2 bases from J, the junction contained 6 bases not matched to a gene. Germline-derived CDR1 and CDR2 are SGHNT and YYREEE (reference sequence). CDR3 size: 14 residues. The chain links TRBV5-4 to TRBJ2-7, with TRBD1 matching 7 bases. The TCR comes from a man aged 50-60 years who had recovered from COVID-19. Specimen: peripheral blood. The CDR3 sequence: CASSLTTGAYEQYF. For the CDR3, the DNA is TGTGCCAGCAGCCTAACAACAGGGGCCTACGAGCAGTACTTC.